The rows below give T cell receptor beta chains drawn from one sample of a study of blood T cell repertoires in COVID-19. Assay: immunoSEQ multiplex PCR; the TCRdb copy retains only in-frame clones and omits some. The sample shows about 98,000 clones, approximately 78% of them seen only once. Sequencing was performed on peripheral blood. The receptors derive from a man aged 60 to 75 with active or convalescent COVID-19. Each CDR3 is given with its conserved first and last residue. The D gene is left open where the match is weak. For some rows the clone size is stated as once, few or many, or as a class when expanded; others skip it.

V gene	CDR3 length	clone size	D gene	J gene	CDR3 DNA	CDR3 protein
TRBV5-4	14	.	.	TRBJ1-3	TGTGCAGTTGTGGCAGGGCCCTCTGGAAACACCATATATTTT	CAVVAGPSGNTIYF
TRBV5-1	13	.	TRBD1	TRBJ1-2	TGCGCCAGCCAAGAGACAGGGAACTATGGCTACACCTTC	CASQETGNYGYTF
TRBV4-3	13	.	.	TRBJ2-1	TGCGCCAGCAGCCAAGGCCAGTGGCCTTTGAAGTTCTTC	CASSQGQWPLKFF
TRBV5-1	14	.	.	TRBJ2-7	TGCGCCAGCAGCTTCGGGGACTCCTCCTACGAGCAGTACTTC	CASSFGDSSYEQYF
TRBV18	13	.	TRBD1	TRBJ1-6	TGTGCCAGCTCCGACAGGGGGCGTTCACCCCTCCACTTT	CASSDRGRSPLHF
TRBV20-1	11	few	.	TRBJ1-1	TGCAGTGCTAGAGATTACACCGAAGCTTTCTTT	CSARDYTEAFF
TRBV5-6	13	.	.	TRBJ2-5	TGTGCCAGCAGCCTGCCGACTGAAGAGACCCAGTACTTC	CASSLPTEETQYF
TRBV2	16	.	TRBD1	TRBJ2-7	TGTGCCAGCAGTAGCCTTACAGGGGCTACAGGCTACGAGCAGTACTTC	CASSSLTGATGYEQYF
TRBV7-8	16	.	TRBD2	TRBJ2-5	TGTGCCAGCAGCCCAGGACTAGCGGGAGGGTTAGAGACCCAGTACTTC	CASSPGLAGGLETQYF
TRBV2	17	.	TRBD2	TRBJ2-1	TGTGCCAGCAGTGGACTAGCGGGACGCCAGGGGTACAATGAGCAGTTCTTC	CASSGLAGRQGYNEQFF
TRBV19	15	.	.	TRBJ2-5	TGTGCCAGTAGTATAGATCGGGACTTTCAAGAGACCCAGTACTTC	CASSIDRDFQETQYF
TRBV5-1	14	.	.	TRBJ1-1	TGCGCCAGCAGCTTGGACGGGGTCCGAACTGAAGCTTTCTTT	CASSLDGVRTEAFF
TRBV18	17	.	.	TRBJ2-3	TGTGCCAGCTCACCATGGTGGGCGGGAACCTCCACAGATACGCAGTATTTT	CASSPWWAGTSTDTQYF
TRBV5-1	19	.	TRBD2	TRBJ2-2	TGCGCCAGCAGCCTTTTGGGTGGTAGCGGGAGGAAAGCGACCGGGGAGCTGTTTTTT	CASSLLGGSGRKATGELFF
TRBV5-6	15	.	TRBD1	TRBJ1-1	TGTGCCAGCAGCTCGCCGGGACAGGGGGGCCCTGAAGCTTTCTTT	CASSSPGQGGPEAFF
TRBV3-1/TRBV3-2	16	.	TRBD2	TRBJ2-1	TGTGCCAGCAGCCAAGATGGGGGGGTGAGAGGGAATGAGCAGTTCTTC	CASSQDGGVRGNEQFF
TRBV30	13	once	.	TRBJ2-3	TGTGCCTGGAGCCCCGCGGGCACAGATACGCAGTATTTT	CAWSPAGTDTQYF
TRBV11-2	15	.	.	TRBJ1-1	TGTGCCAGCAGCTTAAACACCCGCATGAACACTGAAGCTTTCTTT	CASSLNTRMNTEAFF
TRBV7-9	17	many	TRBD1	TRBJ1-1	TGTGCCAGCAGCTACTCAACTGTAGGACAGGGGAACACTGAAGCTTTCTTT	CASSYSTVGQGNTEAFF
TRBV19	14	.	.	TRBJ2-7	TGTGCCAGTAGCCTAACTAGGCTGACCTACGAGCAGTACTTC	CASSLTRLTYEQYF
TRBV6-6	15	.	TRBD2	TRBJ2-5	TGTGCCAGCAGTTACTCGAGAGCGGGGGGAGAGACCCAGTACTTC	CASSYSRAGGETQYF
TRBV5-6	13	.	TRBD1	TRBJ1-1	TGTGCCAGCAGCTTGGACAGGGGAGCTGAAGCTTTCTTT	CASSLDRGAEAFF
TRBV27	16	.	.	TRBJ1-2	TGTGCCAGCAGTTTATCGGCCGTGGGGCACTCTGGGGGCTACACCTTC	CASSLSAVGHSGGYTF
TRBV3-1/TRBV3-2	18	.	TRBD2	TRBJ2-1	TGTGCCAGCAGCCAAGGACTAGCGGGAGTCAGGTCCTACAATGAGCAGTTCTTC	CASSQGLAGVRSYNEQFF
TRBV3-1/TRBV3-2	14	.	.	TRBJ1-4	TGTGCCAGCAGCCCCCATATGGGCTTCGAAAAACTGTTTTTT	CASSPHMGFEKLFF
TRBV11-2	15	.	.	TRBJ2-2	TGTGCCAGCAGCTTACAGGGGGAGGTCACCGGGGAGCTGTTTTTT	CASSLQGEVTGELFF
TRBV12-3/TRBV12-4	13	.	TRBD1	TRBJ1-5	TGTGCCAGCAGTCGACAGGGTGTTCAGCCCCAGCATTTT	CASSRQGVQPQHF
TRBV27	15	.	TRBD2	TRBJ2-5	TGTGCCAGCAGTCCTCTTACTAGCGGGAGGGAGACCCAGTACTTC	CASSPLTSGRETQYF
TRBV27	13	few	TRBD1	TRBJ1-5	TGTGCCAGCGGGGGACAGGGGGCTCAGCCCCAGCATTTT	CASGGQGAQPQHF
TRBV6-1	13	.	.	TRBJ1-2	TGTGCCAGCAGTGATCTAGGGAGCTATGGCTACACCTTC	CASSDLGSYGYTF
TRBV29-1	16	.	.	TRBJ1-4	TGCAGCGTTGAAGACCTTCTACAGGGAACTAATGAAAAACTGTTTTTT	CSVEDLLQGTNEKLFF
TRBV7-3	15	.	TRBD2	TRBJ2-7	TGTGCCAGCAGCCCTCTGGGGGGAGGGACCTACGAGCAGTACTTC	CASSPLGGGTYEQYF
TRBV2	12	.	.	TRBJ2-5	TGTGCCAGCAGTGATCCCCCCTCGACCCAGTACTTC	CASSDPPSTQYF
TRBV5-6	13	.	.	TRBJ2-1	TGTGCCAGCAGCAGAACAGGGTTCAATGAGCAGTTCTTC	CASSRTGFNEQFF
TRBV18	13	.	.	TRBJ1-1	TGTGCCAGCTCACCAAGGGCAGGGGAAGAAGCTTTCTTT	CASSPRAGEEAFF
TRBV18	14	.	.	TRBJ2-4	TGTGCCAGCTCACCAGGGGGGGCGTGGGACATTCAGTACTTC	CASSPGGAWDIQYF
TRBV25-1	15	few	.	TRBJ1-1	TGTGCCAGCAGTGGTCCGACAGGTCTCTACACTGAAGCTTTCTTT	CASSGPTGLYTEAFF
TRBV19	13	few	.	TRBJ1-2	TGTGCCAGTAGTATCGGCACGGGAAGTGGCTACACCTTC	CASSIGTGSGYTF
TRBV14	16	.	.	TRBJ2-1	TGTGCCAGCAGCCAACGAATGGGAGTTGGGTACAATGAGCAGTTCTTC	CASSQRMGVGYNEQFF
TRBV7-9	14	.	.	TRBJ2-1	TGTGCCAGCAGCTTAGCATTCGGTTACAATGAGCAGTTCTTC	CASSLAFGYNEQFF
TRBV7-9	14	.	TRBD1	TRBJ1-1	TGTGCCAGCAGTTACAGGGGCTCGAACACTGAAGCTTTCTTT	CASSYRGSNTEAFF
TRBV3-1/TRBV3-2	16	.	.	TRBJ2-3	TGTGCCAGCAGCCAGCCTAAGCGGGCTGGCACAGATACGCAGTATTTT	CASSQPKRAGTDTQYF
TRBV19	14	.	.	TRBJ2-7	TGTGCCAGTAGTATTGGAGGCACAGCCTACGAGCAGTACTTC	CASSIGGTAYEQYF
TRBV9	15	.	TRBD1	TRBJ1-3	TGTGCCAGCAGCCGGGGACAGTTCTCTGGAAACACCATATATTTT	CASSRGQFSGNTIYF
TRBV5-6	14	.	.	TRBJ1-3	TGTGCCAGCAGCTTACGGTCCTCTGGAAACACCATATATTTT	CASSLRSSGNTIYF
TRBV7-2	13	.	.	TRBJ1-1	TGTGCCAGCAGCTTAGGGGGGCGAACTGAAGCTTTCTTT	CASSLGGRTEAFF
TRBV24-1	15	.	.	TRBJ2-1	TGTGCCACCAGTGATCCCCTTTGGGGCAACAATGAGCAGTTCTTC	CATSDPLWGNNEQFF
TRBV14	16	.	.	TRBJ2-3	TGTGCCAGCAGCTTTGGACATGGAATCAATGTAGATACGCAGTATTTT	CASSFGHGINVDTQYF
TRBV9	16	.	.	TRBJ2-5	TGTGCCAGCAGCGTAGGCCCAGCGGAGACTTCGGAGACCCAGTACTTC	CASSVGPAETSETQYF
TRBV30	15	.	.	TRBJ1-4	TGTGCCTGGATGCCCCGCGGAGCAACTAATGAAAAACTGTTTTTT	CAWMPRGATNEKLFF
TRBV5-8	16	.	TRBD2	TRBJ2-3	TGTGCCAGCAGCAAGGGACTAGCACGGAGCACAGATACGCAGTATTTT	CASSKGLARSTDTQYF
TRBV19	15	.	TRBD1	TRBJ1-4	TGTGCCAGTAGCGTCCGTAGAGGGACAGGGGGAAAACTGTTTTTT	CASSVRRGTGGKLFF
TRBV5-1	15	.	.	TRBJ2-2	TGCGCCAGCAGCTTGGACGGTTCGAACACCGGGGAGCTGTTTTTT	CASSLDGSNTGELFF
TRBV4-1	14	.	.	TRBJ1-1	TGCGCCAGCAGCCAAGATGGGGGGGGCACTGAAGCTTTCTTT	CASSQDGGGTEAFF
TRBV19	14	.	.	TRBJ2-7	TGTGCCAGTAGTCGGGACTTTCTCTCCTACGAGCAGTACTTC	CASSRDFLSYEQYF